The clone carrying this T cell receptor (beta chain) has a count of ten or more. Its target is unknown. These data come from a study of T cells in Graves' hyperthyroidism and ophthalmopathy. Points from the study as a whole: With a median lead of roughly 6.2 months before onset, the model predicted ophthalmopathy. Blood also contained most expanded thyroid clonotypes above 0.001.

PBMCs were derived from roughly 10 ml fresh peripheral blood. CDR1 is SGHTA, CDR2 FQGTGA, per germline. The CDR3 spans 14 residues. J gave up 7 bases and V 2 bases, and 8 bases lay outside the gene matches. Researchers took RNA transcripts and amplified the TCR beta CDR3 regions from them. During a first-round RT-PCR of the TCR CDR3, the HTBI primer set was used. TCRdb processed the multiplex PCR reads anew with MiXCR; each CDR3 protein has one entry. Seen here are hundreds of thousands of distinct CDR3 sequences, 19% observed once, and the top ten hold about 3.5%. J is TRBJ2-7 and V is TRBV7-3, with 7 bases lining up with TRBD2. The sequenced sample was blood. The sequence was obtained from a woman between 18 and 29 years old with Graves' hyperthyroidism. CDR3 nucleotides: TGTGCCAGCAGCTTATCGGGGGGAGCGGGGGAGCAGTACTTC. It specifies CASSLSGGAGEQYF.